A single sample gave rise to the 21 T cell receptor beta chains below, sequenced in a study of blood T cell repertoires in COVID-19. TCRdb's table, derived via immunoSEQ multiplex PCR, lists solely in-frame clones and lacks some. The sample includes 200,000 or so clones, roughly 87% of them seen just once. The sequenced sample was peripheral blood. The receptor source for this set is a woman in her forties with acute or convalescent COVID-19.

This chain connects TRBV2 to TRBJ2-7, with 8 nucleotides matching TRBD1. Trimming took 4 bases from V and 3 from J; bases not matched to a gene: 2. Germline V gene data show CDR1 as SNHLY and CDR2 as FYNNEI. The CDR3 extends over 13 amino acids. The CDR3 nucleotides are TGTGCCAGCAGTGCCGGGACAGGCTACGAGCAGTACTTC. As protein: CASSAGTGYEQYF.

This sequence joins TRBV14 and TRBJ2-1; weak D call: TRBD1 (6 bases). Germline-derived CDR1 and CDR2 are SGHDN and FVKESK. CDR3 length: 16 residues. Trimming pared 1 base from V and 7 bases from J, leaving 17 bases between. The CDR3 here is CASSQVTGTLGNEQFF. DNA for the CDR3: TGTGCCAGCAGCCAAGTAACCGGGACATTAGGAAATGAGCAGTTCTTC.

This clone was counted once. The CDR3 DNA reads as TGTGCCAGCAGGTGGACAGGGGGGAATGAAAAACTGTTTTTT. Translation: CASRWTGGNEKLFF. This chain uses TRBV6-5 with TRBJ1-4; 10 bases map to TRBD1. Germline CDR1 is MNHEY and CDR2 is SVGAGI. The CDR3 sequence is 14 residues long. V dropped 6 bases and J dropped 5; count of bases not matched to a gene: 3.

With regard to this clone: The same CDR3 arises from other DNA sequences in this sample as well. V is TRBV9 and J is TRBJ2-3; D call uncertain. Germline values: CDR1 SGDLS, CDR2 YYNGEE. Trimming removed 0 bases at V and 4 bases at J, with 6 bases between. The CDR3 sequence is 13 residues long. The CDR3 DNA reads as TGTGCCAGCAGCGTAGCTTCTCCAGATACGCAGTATTTT. Its protein is CASSVASPDTQYF.

V usage is TRBV28 and J usage is TRBJ2-7; 10 bases line up with TRBD1. Germline V gene lookup returns CDR1 MDHEN and CDR2 SYDVKM. V shed 5 bases and J 2 bases; nucleotides not matched to a gene: 3. This CDR3 spans 14 amino acids. CDR3 nucleotides: TGTGCCAGCAGTCCGGGACAGGGGCCCTACGAGCAGTACTTC. Translation gives CASSPGQGPYEQYF.

The sample holds a few counts of this clone. The rearrangement joins TRBV7-9 to TRBJ2-3; 14 positions match TRBD2. The CDR3 is made up of 19 amino acids. The germline gives CDR1 SEHNR, CDR2 FQNEAQ (reference sequence). V was pared by 3 bases and J by 6 bases, with 14 bases of the junction left unmatched. CDR3 residues: CASSLTSGRAETAVDTQYF. CDR3 nucleotides: TGTGCCAGCAGCTTGACTAGCGGGAGGGCGGAAACAGCCGTGGATACGCAGTATTTT.

J is TRBJ2-5 and V is TRBV28, with 11 bases aligning to TRBD1. The J segment lost 9 bases and the V segment lost 2 bases, leaving 5 bases of the junction unmatched. CDR1 and CDR2 from the germline V gene are MDHEN and SYDVKM. The CDR3 is 14 residues long. CDR3 DNA sequence: TGTGCCAGCAGTTTACGGGACAGGGGGTTGGCCCAGTACTTC. This encodes CASSLRDRGLAQYF. Using reference TRBV28 and TRBJ2-5 for the parts outside the CDR3, the full variable domain is DVKVTQSSRYLVKRTGEKVFLECVQDMDHENMFWYRQDPGLGLRLIYFSYDVKMKEKGDIPEGYSVSREKKERFSLILESASTNQTSMYLCASSLRDRGLAQYFGPGTRLLVL.

This chain connects TRBV29-1 to TRBJ1-4; D might be TRBD1 (6 bases). The CDR3 covers 12 residues. The germline V gene has CDR1 SQVTM and CDR2 ANQGSEA. The V end was cut by 5 bases, the J end by 7 bases, with 11 bases between. The CDR3 sequence is CSVRGAVEKLFF. The CDR3 DNA reads as TGCAGCGTTCGGGGGGCGGTTGAAAAACTGTTTTTT.

This clone was observed a few times. One junction end does not reproduce the germline sequence, and a read error may be involved. The genes are TRBV28 and TRBJ2-1, with D perhaps matching TRBD1 (5 bases). Looked up from germline, CDR1 is MDHEN and CDR2 is SYDVKM. The CDR3 extends over 14 amino acids. The CDR3 spells CASNLDSSYNEQFF. DNA for the CDR3: TGTGCCAGCAATTTAGACAGCTCCTACAATGAGCAGTTCTTC. Full variable domain (outside the CDR3, taken from reference TRBV28 and TRBJ2-1): DVKVTQSSRYLVKRTGEKVFLECVQDMDHENMFWYRQDPGLGLRLIYFSYDVKMKEKGDIPEGYSVSREKKERFSLILESASTNQTSMYLCASNLDSSYNEQFFGPGTRLTVL.

Points on this clone: Additional DNA sequences in this sample encode the identical CDR3. This chain uses TRBV6-5 with TRBJ1-3; 7 nucleotides agree with TRBD1. This CDR3 is 16 amino acids long. J was trimmed by 4 bases and V by 0 bases; bases with no gene match: 6. From germline, CDR1 is MNHEY and CDR2 SVGAGI. For the CDR3, the DNA is TGTGCCAGCAGTTACTCCCAGGGGGTAGGCGGAAACACCATATATTTT. Residues: CASSYSQGVGGNTIYF.

The gene calls are TRBV27 and TRBJ1-2; D gene uncertain. This CDR3 spans 12 amino acids. Germline values: CDR1 MNHEY, CDR2 SMNVEV (reference sequence). V shed 5 bases and J shed 2 bases, with 6 bases lying between them. CDR3 nucleotides: TGTGCCAGCAGTCAGACAAACTATGGCTACACCTTC. It translates to CASSQTNYGYTF.

The rearrangement uses TRBV3-1 (or the pseudogene TRBV3-2) and TRBJ1-5; D ambiguous. The ends were cut back, 3 bases at V and 5 bases at J, with 8 bases in the middle. Germline V lookup: CDR1 LGHDT, CDR2 YNNKEL (reference sequence). This CDR3 spans 13 amino acids. CDR3 coding DNA: TGTGCCAGCAGCCAGGGAGGAGATCAGCCCCAGCATTTT. It encodes CASSQGGDQPQHF.

The chain joins TRBV28 to TRBJ1-1; D remains ambiguous. CDR1 MDHEN and CDR2 SYDVKM come from the germline V gene. Trimming took off 1 base at V and 0 bases at J, with 6 bases between the two ends. The CDR3 contains 14 residues. The CDR3 nucleotides read TGTGCCAGCAGTTTATTACAGATGAACACTGAAGCTTTCTTT. It specifies CASSLLQMNTEAFF.

The V gene is TRBV28, the J gene TRBJ1-5; TRBD1 is a possible D gene (6 bases). Trimming removed 6 bases at V and 7 bases at J, with 16 bases between. The length of the CDR3 is 14 residues. Germline V gives CDR1 MDHEN, CDR2 SYDVKM. CDR3 bases: TGTGCCAGCAGCCCAACAGGGACCGCCCAGCCCCAGCATTTT. Protein: CASSPTGTAQPQHF.

The gene calls are TRBV2 and TRBJ1-3; 8 bases map to TRBD1. The CDR3 has 15 amino acids. Germline lookup yields CDR1 SNHLY and CDR2 FYNNEI. The V and J ends lost 4 bases and 0 bases, in that order; junction bases with no gene match: 2. Here the CDR3 reads CASSGQGISGNTIYF. In nucleotides, the CDR3 is TGTGCCAGCAGTGGACAGGGGATCTCTGGAAACACCATATATTTT. The full variable domain, rest sourced from reference TRBV2 and TRBJ1-3, is EPEVTQTPSHQVTQMGQEVILRCVPISNHLYFYWYRQILGQKVEFLVSFYNNEISEKSEIFDDQFSVERPDGSNFTLKIRSTKLEDSAMYFCASSGQGISGNTIYFGEGSWLTVV.

This clone has a handful of counts. CDR3: CASSEYRGSPLHF. DNA for the CDR3: TGTGCCAGCAGCGAATATAGGGGTTCACCCCTCCACTTT. The rearrangement joins TRBV14 to TRBJ1-6; the D gene is possibly TRBD1 (5 bases). V lost 5 bases and J 9 bases, leaving 11 bases between the germline ends. The germline V gene has CDR1 SGHDN and CDR2 FVKESK. The CDR3 covers 13 residues.

The V and J genes are TRBV5-5 and TRBJ1-1; 8 bases are a match to TRBD1. The length of the CDR3 is 14 residues. V shed 2 bases, J shed 5 bases, and the junction held 5 bases outside the gene matches. CDR1 and CDR2 from the germline V gene are SGHKS and YYEKEE (reference sequence). The CDR3 region is CASSFGQGGTEAFF. The CDR3 coding sequence is TGTGCCAGCAGCTTCGGACAGGGTGGGACTGAAGCTTTCTTT.

The chain is built from TRBV30 and TRBJ1-5; a weak D match, TRBD1 (6 bases). The CDR3 has 12 residues. Germline CDR1 GTSNPN, CDR2 SVGIG (reference sequence). V was clipped by 3 bases and J by 6 bases, with 9 bases between them. DNA for the CDR3: TGTGCCTGGAGCCTAGGGGGTCAGCCCCAGCATTTT. Protein sequence: CAWSLGGQPQHF.

This clone has a handful of counts. The rearrangement links TRBV1 to TRBJ2-5; TRBD1 is the table's D call and was not checked against the DNA. TRBV1 is reported as a pseudogene. The CDR3 consists of 14 residues. CDR3 loop: CTSSQGYSQETQYF. The CDR3, as DNA: TGCACCAGCAGCCAAGGGTACAGCCAAGAGACCCAGTACTTC.

This clone was seen just once. The rearrangement uses TRBV28 and TRBJ2-1, with 7 positions matching TRBD2. Germline lookup yields CDR1 MDHEN and CDR2 SYDVKM. This CDR3 has 13 amino acids. V dropped 6 bases and J dropped 9; count of bases not matched to a gene: 8. DNA for the CDR3: TGTGCCAGCAGGGGACTACCCTTTGTTGAGCAGTTCTTC. As protein: CASRGLPFVEQFF.

The chain is built from TRBV5-4 and TRBJ1-1; D is undetermined. The CDR3 has 11 residues. CDR1 is SGHNT and CDR2 is YYREEE in the germline V gene (reference sequence). The germline V and J ends were trimmed by 3 bases and 3 bases, with 3 bases remaining between them. The CDR3 protein is CASSSHTEAFF. CDR3 nucleotides: TGTGCCAGCAGCTCTCACACTGAAGCTTTCTTT.